Listed here are 9 T cell receptor beta chains from one sample, sequenced in a study of T-cell memory formation after mild COVID-19 (dated by TCRdb to the early 2020s). The receptor library was made with 5' RACE. For sequencing, an Illumina NovaSeq 6000 was employed. The raw public reads went through TCRdb reprocessing: fastp at Q25, MiXCR clone calling, in-frame beta chains kept. Merged by CDR3 protein, the rows form single entries marked with the most common genes and DNA. This sample is represented by 350,000 to 450,000 distinct CDR3 sequences; more than 20% of them were singletons. 7.5% to 10% of the sample belongs to the ten largest clones. The sequencing input was PBMCs or a T cell subset sorted from them (not recorded which). These receptors were collected from an adult woman who had mild COVID-19 (a few samples of this study predate the infection). The sample titles of this study are shuffled in the database, so cell type and time point are left out; the donor was told from shared clones.

The CDR3 bases are TGTGCCACCAGCAGAGATTCCTTTGGAAACACCATATATTTT. Translating gives CATSRDSFGNTIYF. The genes are TRBV15 and TRBJ1-3; no definite D call. The V gene's germline CDR1 is LNHNV and CDR2 YYDKDF (reference sequence). The V gene lost 0 bases and the J gene lost 3 bases, with 6 bases spanning the gap. There are 14 residues in the CDR3.

The chain joins TRBV5-5 to TRBJ2-1; 14 bases map to TRBD2. Per the germline V gene, CDR1 is SGHKS and CDR2 is YYEKEE (reference sequence). The junction had 5 bases not matched to a gene; V was cut back by 4 bases and J by 5 bases. CDR3 length: 16 residues. The CDR3 here is CASSRPGLAGDNEQFF. CDR3 sequence (DNA): TGTGCCAGCAGCCGCCCGGGACTAGCGGGAGACAATGAGCAGTTCTTC.

This clonotype turned up a few times. This rearrangement joins TRBV20-1 to TRBJ2-1, with TRBD2 matching over 9 bases. After removal of 2 bases from V and 8 bases from J, the junction contained 16 bases not matched to a gene. The CDR3 runs 17 residues. In germline, CDR1 is DFQATT, CDR2 SNEGSKA (reference sequence). DNA for the CDR3: TGCAGTGCTAGAATTCAGGGTAGCGGGGGCCCCTGGGATGAGCAGTTCTTC. Its translation is CSARIQGSGGPWDEQFF.

This clonotype was recorded a few times. The chain is built from TRBV20-1 and TRBJ2-1; 7 bases match TRBD1. This CDR3 has 15 amino acids. The junction had 15 bases not matched to a gene; V was cut back by 5 bases and J by 8 bases. The germline gives CDR1 DFQATT, CDR2 SNEGSKA (reference sequence). The CDR3 sequence is CSAPEAVDRRYEQFF. The CDR3 bases are TGCAGTGCTCCCGAGGCGGTGGACAGGAGGTATGAGCAGTTCTTC.

CDR3 bases: TGCAGCGTTGAAGATCCGGGGGGACAGGTATACGAGCAGTACTTC. This encodes CSVEDPGGQVYEQYF. The chain employs TRBV29-1 and TRBJ2-7; the D gene is possibly TRBD1 (8 bases). The CDR3 is 15 residues long. Germline-derived CDR1 and CDR2 are SQVTM and ANQGSEA. V gave up 0 bases and J gave up 4 bases, with 16 bases separating them.

This clonotype was detected ten times or more. V usage is TRBV20-1 and J usage is TRBJ1-4; D uncertain. CDR1 and CDR2 from the germline V gene are DFQATT and SNEGSKA (reference sequence). Trimming stripped 3 bases from V and 6 bases from J, with 14 bases between. There are 14 residues in the CDR3. This CDR3 reads CSARWLGLHEKLFF. Written as DNA, the CDR3 is TGCAGTGCTAGGTGGCTCGGGCTTCATGAAAAACTGTTTTTT.

This sequence joins TRBV9 and TRBJ1-4, with 11 bases identical to TRBD1. CDR3 length: 17 residues. V shed 0 bases and J 8 bases; nucleotides not matched to a gene: 9. The germline V gene encodes CDR1 SGDLS and CDR2 YYNGEE. CDR3 nucleotides: TGTGCCAGCAGCGTAGCGTACTCCGGGACAGGGGGAGAAAAACTGTTTTTT. Its translation: CASSVAYSGTGGEKLFF.

The chain employs TRBV10-3 and TRBJ2-7; D unclear. The CDR3 is 14 residues long. Trimming pared 0 bases from V and 0 bases from J, leaving 6 bases between. Germline V lookup: CDR1 ENHRY, CDR2 SYGVKD. CDR3 amino acids: CAISESTVSYEQYF. The CDR3 region has the DNA TGTGCCATCAGTGAGTCAACAGTCTCCTACGAGCAGTACTTC.

The rearrangement joins TRBV6-1 to TRBJ1-3, with 8 bases that match TRBD1. The J segment lost 2 bases and the V segment lost 5 bases, leaving 11 bases of the junction unmatched. From germline, CDR1 is MNHNS and CDR2 SASEGT. The CDR3 sequence is 17 residues long. CDR3 amino acids: CASSRHLQGAAGNTIYF. In nucleotides, the CDR3 is TGTGCCAGCAGTAGACACCTCCAGGGGGCGGCTGGAAACACCATATATTTT.